In its sample, the clone carrying this T cell receptor (beta chain) was seen a few times. The antigen is undetermined. In germline, CDR1 is MNHNS, CDR2 SASEGT. The CDR3 is 12 amino acids. V lost 6 bases, J lost 5 bases, and 10 bases lay in between. This sample is part of a study of beta chain features in type 1 diabetes. Study-wide findings and caveats: Patients with type 1 diabetes carried fewer insertions and had more deletions at their VDJ junctions. A possible short-template PCR bias applies equally to patients and controls.

The sequenced template was cDNA made from the entire isolated RNA. About 3.6 million reads was the average for naive, central memory and regulatory T cell samples. The data were produced by immunoSEQ multiplex PCR, yet TCRdb's version contains in-frame clones alone and is incomplete. The data show about 39,000 clones, 49% seen once. V and J are TRBV6-1 and TRBJ2-5; D gene unclear. The sequencing sample was made of central memory CD4+ T cells from blood. The TCR sequence derives from a woman under 30 in good health. CDR3 coding DNA: TGTGCCAGCAGGATTAGATACGAGACCCAGTACTTC. It codes for CASRIRYETQYF.